The 16 T cell receptor beta chains reported below all come from one sample, sequenced in a study of shared clonotypes between healthy human individuals. Profiling relied on immunoSEQ multiplex PCR, and the TCRdb table lists in-frame clones only, not all of them. This sample has about 2.4 million clones, with 80% to 95% found just once. Sequenced material: naive CD4+ T cells from PBMCs. Sample subset: CD45RA+ positively selected. These receptors came from a man younger than 30 in good health. Some clones in this sample may be carry-over from other donors' samples.

The genes are TRBV6-6 and TRBJ1-2; D call uncertain. Germline loops: CDR1 MNHNY, CDR2 SVGAGI (reference sequence). The V end was cut by 2 bases, the J end by 7 bases, with 8 bases between. The CDR3 totals 12 residues. In nucleotides, the CDR3 is TGTGCCAGCAGTTACCCGAGAAGTGGCTACACCTTC. It specifies CASSYPRSGYTF.

This chain links TRBV7-2 with TRBJ2-7; 15 nucleotides agree with TRBD2. The CDR3 is 16 amino acids. Germline V lookup: CDR1 SGHTA, CDR2 FQGNSA. The junction had 6 bases not matched to a gene; V was cut back by 5 bases and J by 4 bases. The CDR3 DNA reads as TGTGCCAGCAGCGGTGGACTAGCGGGAGGGGGATACGAGCAGTACTTC. Translated: CASSGGLAGGGYEQYF.

The J gene is TRBJ2-3, the V gene TRBV6-6; no clear D gene. The germline V gene encodes CDR1 MNHNY and CDR2 SVGAGI (reference sequence). V was pared by 5 bases and J by 2 bases, with 17 bases between. CDR3 length: 16 residues. The CDR3 nucleotides are TGTGCCAGCAGTAATCCTTACTCTGGGAACACAGATACGCAGTATTTT. This codes for CASSNPYSGNTDTQYF.

This clone showed up just once. A read error may account for a junction end that differs from germline. The chain uses TRBV5-4 and TRBJ2-2, with a weak D call TRBD2 (5 bases). This CDR3 spans 14 amino acids. Germline-derived CDR1 and CDR2 are SGHNT and YYREEE (reference sequence). CDR3 protein: CASSLDFATGELFF. CDR3 coding DNA: TGTGCCAGCAGTTTGGACTTTGCGACCGGGGAGCTGTTTTTT. Using reference TRBV5-4 and TRBJ2-2 for the parts outside the CDR3, the full variable domain is ETGVTQSPTHLIKTRGQQVTLRCSSQSGHNTVSWYQQALGQGPQFIFQYYREEENGRGNFPPRFSGLQFPNYSSELNVNALELDDSALYLCASSLDFATGELFFGEGSRLTVL.

This clone appeared a few times. The genes are TRBV19 and TRBJ2-7; D not resolved. The CDR3 has 13 amino acids. In germline, CDR1 is LNHDA, CDR2 SQIVND (reference sequence). V was shortened by 6 bases and J by 0 bases, with 9 bases between the two germline ends. CDR3 sequence (DNA): TGTGCCAGTAGGTCACAGCTCTCCTACGAGCAGTACTTC. It specifies CASRSQLSYEQYF.

The J gene is TRBJ2-2, the V gene TRBV6-6; 8 bases map to TRBD1. V was clipped by 5 bases and J by 1 base; unmatched bases: 6. The CDR3 loop spans 16 amino acids. Germline V gene data show CDR1 as MNHNY and CDR2 as SVGAGI (reference sequence). The CDR3 sequence is CASSPDRGWNTGELFF. The CDR3 DNA is TGTGCCAGCAGTCCCGACAGGGGCTGGAACACCGGGGAGCTGTTTTTT.

Concerning this clone: Other DNA sequences within the sample encode an identical CDR3. The chain uses TRBV30 and TRBJ2-3; the D is unclear. Germline V gene sequence: CDR1 GTSNPN, CDR2 SVGIG (reference sequence). The CDR3 is 13 amino acids. V lost 1 base to trimming and J lost 5 bases, with 10 bases between them. CDR3 DNA: TGTGCCTGGAGTGGAGGATCGGGAGATACGCAGTATTTT. Translating it yields CAWSGGSGDTQYF.

The rearrangement links TRBV5-1 to TRBJ2-7, with 9 bases identical to TRBD1. Germline CDR1 reads SGHRS; CDR2 reads YFSETQ. The J segment lost 1 base and the V segment lost 1 base, leaving 6 bases of the junction unmatched. CDR3 length equals 16 residues. CDR3 in amino acids: CASSLIGQGSSYEQYF. The CDR3 nucleotides read TGCGCCAGCAGCTTGATAGGACAGGGGTCTTCCTACGAGCAGTACTTC.

This chain connects TRBV5-6 to TRBJ1-3; D is unclear. This CDR3 spans 16 amino acids. Germline CDR1 SGHDT, CDR2 YYEEEE. V gave up 7 bases and J gave up 4 bases, with 21 bases separating them. The CDR3 DNA follows: TGTGCCAGCGGCAAAGCTTGGACGGGATCCGGAAACACCATATATTTT. Translating it yields CASGKAWTGSGNTIYF.

The chain recombines TRBV9 with TRBJ2-2; D may correspond to TRBD1 or TRBD2 (6 bases each). V lost 4 bases, J lost 7 bases, and 20 bases lay in between. This CDR3 is built from 16 residues. The germline CDR1 and CDR2 sequences are SGDLS and YYNGEE. The CDR3 DNA reads TGTGCCAGCAGCTCCCGCTTTCGGGGGCTCGGCGGGGAGCTGTTTTTT. It is translated as CASSSRFRGLGGELFF.

Note on this clone: This specimen includes other DNA sequences encoding the same CDR3. The chain combines TRBV11-2 with TRBJ1-5; D is ambiguous. CDR3 length: 14 residues. The V gene's germline CDR1 is SGHAT and CDR2 FQNNGV. Between the trimmed V and J ends, which lost 5 bases and 0 bases, there was a span of 8 bases. The CDR3, as DNA: TGTGCCAGCAGCCTCACGGATAGCAATCAGCCCCAGCATTTT. Amino acids: CASSLTDSNQPQHF.

V usage is TRBV7-6 and J usage is TRBJ2-7; D possibly uses TRBD1 or TRBD2 (5 bases each). Germline V CDR1 and CDR2: SGHVS, FNYEAQ. The CDR3 consists of 14 residues. Trimming took 1 base from V and 0 from J, leaving 7 bases between them. CDR3 amino acids: CASSLVGPSYEQYF. CDR3 bases: TGTGCCAGCAGCTTAGTGGGACCCTCCTACGAGCAGTACTTC.

The chain combines TRBV5-1 with TRBJ2-3; 12 positions match TRBD2. With 4 bases clipped from V and 4 bases from J, the junction kept 7 bases outside the gene matches. CDR3 length equals 16 residues. Germline-derived CDR1 and CDR2 are SGHRS and YFSETQ. This chain's CDR3 is CASSEATSGSSDTQYF. CDR3 in DNA: TGCGCCAGCAGCGAAGCGACTAGCGGGAGTTCAGATACGCAGTATTTT. Drawing the rest from reference TRBV5-1 and TRBJ2-3, the complete variable domain is KAGVTQTPRYLIKTRGQQVTLSCSPISGHRSVSWYQQTPGQGLQFLFEYFSETQRNKGNFPGRFSGRQFSNSRSEMNVSTLELGDSALYLCASSEATSGSSDTQYFGPGTRLTVL.

The chain recombines TRBV5-1 with TRBJ1-1, with a possible D match to TRBD1 (5 bases). V shed 5 bases and J shed 0 bases, with 14 bases lying between them. The CDR3 extends over 15 amino acids. CDR1 is SGHRS, CDR2 YFSETQ, per germline. CDR3 DNA: TGCGCCAGCAGTTCCCCCGGGGCTATGAACACTGAAGCTTTCTTT. This codes for CASSSPGAMNTEAFF.

The chain combines TRBV19 with TRBJ1-3; D gene unclear. V lost 5 bases and J 0 bases, leaving 5 bases between the germline ends. CDR1 and CDR2 from the germline V gene are LNHDA and SQIVND (reference sequence). The length of the CDR3 is 13 residues. This CDR3 reads CASSGTSGNTIYF. The CDR3 coding sequence is TGTGCCAGTAGTGGCACCTCTGGAAACACCATATATTTT.

The chain carries TRBV14 and TRBJ2-5; D remains ambiguous. The CDR3 consists of 14 residues. V was pared by 4 bases and J by 9 bases, with 18 bases between. CDR1 SGHDN and CDR2 FVKESK come from the germline V gene. The DNA of the CDR3 is TGTGCCAGCAGCCCTCGCCGGTCCCAAGGGTCCCAGTACTTC. Its translation: CASSPRRSQGSQYF.